This T cell receptor beta chain was captured in a study of OX40 agonist ivuxolimab in advanced cancers. A note on the overall study: Ivuxolimab was an agonistic, fully human IgG2 monoclonal antibody directed against OX40 (CD134), a costimulatory receptor. Intravenous ivuxolimab was administered to patients every 2 weeks at six dose levels: 0.01, 0.1, 0.3, 1.5, 3 and 10 mg/kg. Of the 52 patients in dose escalation, some 19 had hepatocellular carcinoma, around 15 had melanoma, 9 had renal cell carcinoma and 9 had head and neck cancer. In the dose-escalation cohort, approximately 82% of patients were male, and the mean age was 60 years with a range of roughly 20 to 79. Prior anti-PD-1, anti-PD-L1 or anti-CTLA-4 therapy was permitted, and 40% of dose-escalation patients had received checkpoint inhibitors. Partial responses were achieved by three dose-escalation patients, of whom one had hepatocellular carcinoma and two had cutaneous melanoma. The purpose of peripheral TCRbeta sequencing was to test whether ivuxolimab changed TCR sequence diversity and led to clonal T-cell expansion. The paper covers the monotherapy dose-escalation part of the phase I ivuxolimab trial, which included N of about 50 patients. Points the paper makes about the study in general: Clonal expansion of both CD4+ and CD8+ blood T cells was observed from baseline to week 6 at doses 0.1 to 3.0 mg/kg. Partial responders in the 0.1-3.0 mg/kg groups had among the lowest normalized peripheral clonal expansion, especially among CD8+ T cells. Low levels of normalized T-cell clonal expansion were also shown by some nonresponding patients. After ivuxolimab, CD8+ T cells had more expanded clones than CD4+ T cells on average. The antigen specificity of the clonally expanded peripheral T cells was not determined.

This clone was counted a single time. The specificity of this receptor is unknown. The sample holds no much larger clone one base away, and base qualities are not on file. The trial excluded patients who had a history of autoimmune disease or who were on systemic immunosuppression. Peripheral blood for TCR sequencing was collected from all dose cohorts at baseline, on cycle 4 day 1, and on cycle 7 day 1. The samples were drawn from a first-in-human, open-label, multicenter phase I dose-escalation trial of ivuxolimab. Adults with locally advanced or metastatic melanoma, renal cell, hepatocellular, or head and neck squamous cell carcinoma were enrolled in the trial. Before TCR sequencing, CD4+ T cells and CD8+ T cells from peripheral blood were sorted into separate populations. V drops 4 bases and J drops 4 bases, leaving 11 bases in between. Looking up the germline V gene yields CDR1 SGHAT and CDR2 FQNNGV. Inclusive of the bounding cysteine and phenylalanine, the CDR3 is 13 residues long. Only CDR3 DNA is held: 39 bases, read in frame from base 1.

Genomic DNA was extracted from sorted cells for sequencing of the TCRbeta CDR3 region. The immunoSEQ Assay was used for sequencing of TCRbeta CDR3 regions. TCRdb mirrors the immuneACCESS table, restricted to in-frame sequences. Some clones are absent from its copies; in checked studies, under half trace to an unresolved V gene, and the reason for the others is unknown. In all, the sample holds around 110,000 clones, and 90% of those were seen once. The top ten constitute 0.45% to 0.5% of the sample. This TCR derives from an adult with an advanced solid tumor such as melanoma, head and neck, liver or kidney cancer. Here the chain combines TRBV11-2 and TRBJ2-7; TRBD2 could be the D gene, as 6 bases match. Source: CD4+ or CD8+ T cells sorted from blood, taken in a trial of the OX40 agonist ivuxolimab. The CDR3 loop reads CASSSGVVYEQYF. The nucleotide sequence reads TGTGCCAGCAGCTCGGGGGTAGTATACGAGCAGTACTTC.